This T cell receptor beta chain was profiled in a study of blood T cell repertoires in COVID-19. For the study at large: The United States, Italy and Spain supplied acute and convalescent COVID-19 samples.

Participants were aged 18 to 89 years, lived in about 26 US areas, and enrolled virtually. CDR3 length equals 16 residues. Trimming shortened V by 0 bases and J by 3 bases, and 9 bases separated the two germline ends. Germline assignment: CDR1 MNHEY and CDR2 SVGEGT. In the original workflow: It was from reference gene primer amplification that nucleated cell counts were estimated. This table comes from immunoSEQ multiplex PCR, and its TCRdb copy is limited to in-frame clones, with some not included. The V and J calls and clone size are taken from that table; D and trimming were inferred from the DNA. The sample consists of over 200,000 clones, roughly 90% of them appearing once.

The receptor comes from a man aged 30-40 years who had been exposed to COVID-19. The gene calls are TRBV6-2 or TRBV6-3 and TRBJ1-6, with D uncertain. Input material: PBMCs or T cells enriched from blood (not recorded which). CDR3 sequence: CASSYSRVIYNSPLHF. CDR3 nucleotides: TGTGCCAGCAGTTACTCGAGGGTGATCTATAATTCACCCCTCCACTTT.